This T cell receptor (beta chain) derives from a study of PD-1 blockade in classical Hodgkin lymphoma. The assay was immunoSEQ multiplex PCR, and TCRdb's table has in-frame clones only and misses some. This sample carries approximately 99,000 clones, about 88% of them seen once, and the ten largest clones take 15% to 20%. Findings and limits, study-wide: The study reported lower baseline TCR diversity in newly diagnosed patients than in healthy donors. Exclusion covered patients beginning nivolumab under 1 year post-ASCT. The drivers behind the repertoire differences, possibly disease activity or prior therapy, remain undefined. Complete responders matched newly diagnosed patients in baseline diversity.

Every patient had relapsed following autologous stem cell transplantation, and cohorts differed in brentuximab vedotin exposure. As regards this clone: Its matching antigen is unknown.

This receptor was identified in a human donor with classical Hodgkin lymphoma. The specimen comprised peripheral blood mononuclear cells (PBMCs), sampled before the second cycle of nivolumab.

CDR3 residues: CASSLEVGRALYQYF. CDR3 DNA: TGTGCCAGCAGCTTAGAGGTCGGGAGGGCCTTATACCAGTACTTC. The chain combines TRBV7-2 with TRBJ2-7; TRBD2 aligns across 8 bases. CDR1 is SGHTA, CDR2 FQGNSA, per germline. V lost 1 base to trimming and J lost 10 bases; unmatched junction nucleotides: 12. CDR3 length: 15 amino acids.